Presented here are 20 T cell receptor beta chains from one specimen sequenced in a study of T-cell memory formation after mild COVID-19. Each CDR3 protein gets one entry after TCRdb re-called the 5' RACE reads with MiXCR. The repertoire holds about 420,000 distinct CDR3 sequences, with about a quarter as singletons. Sequencing input: PBMCs or a T cell subset sorted from them (not recorded which). The source of these receptors is an adult woman who had mild COVID-19 (a few samples of this study predate the infection). Cell type and time point are not known.

The chain couples TRBV30 to TRBJ1-1, with D possibly matching TRBD1 (6 bases). V lost 7 bases and J 3 bases, leaving 18 bases between the germline ends. The CDR3 sequence is 14 residues long. CDR1 is GTSNPN and CDR2 is SVGIG in the germline V gene (reference sequence). This CDR3 is CASSSHRAHTEAFF. The CDR3 region has the DNA TGTGCCTCTTCGAGCCACAGGGCCCACACTGAAGCTTTCTTT.

The V gene is TRBV5-5, the J gene TRBJ1-1; perhaps TRBD1 as D (6 bases). The V end lost 5 bases, the J end lost 4 bases, and 15 bases lay between the germline ends. Germline V gene lookup returns CDR1 SGHKS and CDR2 YYEKEE (reference sequence). This CDR3 has 14 amino acids. CDR3 protein: CASRGTTGSTEAFF. The DNA of the CDR3 is TGTGCCAGCAGGGGGACCACAGGGTCCACTGAAGCTTTCTTT. Looking up the rest from reference TRBV5-5 and TRBJ1-1 gives the full variable domain: DAGVTQSPTHLIKTRGQQVTLRCSPISGHKSVSWYQQVLGQGPQFIFQYYEKEERGRGNFPDRFSARQFPNYSSELNVNALLLGDSALYLCASRGTTGSTEAFFGQGTRLTVV.

The chain couples TRBV9 to TRBJ2-3; 8 bases fit TRBD2. CDR1 is SGDLS, CDR2 YYNGEE, per germline. This CDR3 has 15 amino acids. V was clipped by 3 bases and J by 5 bases; unmatched bases: 8. The CDR3 bases are TGTGCCAGCAGCGCCCTGGGACTAGTCCAAGATACGCAGTATTTT. It codes for CASSALGLVQDTQYF.

This rearrangement joins TRBV12-3 or TRBV12-4 to TRBJ2-5; D gene uncertain. CDR3 length equals 13 residues. Trimming cost V 3 bases and J 7 bases, with 12 bases left between them. CDR3 protein: CASSLTLRGTQYF. The CDR3 DNA sequence: TGTGCCAGCAGTTTGACTCTCAGAGGGACCCAGTACTTC.

The chain joins TRBV6-5 to TRBJ2-1; D might be TRBD1 (6 bases). The germline CDR1 and CDR2 sequences are MNHEY and SVGAGI. With 2 bases removed from V and 6 bases from J, the gap between germline ends came to 11 bases. The CDR3 sequence is 14 residues long. CDR3 sequence: CASSYPGQSNEQFF. CDR3 coding DNA: TGTGCCAGCAGTTACCCAGGACAGTCCAATGAGCAGTTCTTC.

In its sample, this clonotype was seen many times. V and J are TRBV12-3 or TRBV12-4 and TRBJ2-3; D uncertain. The CDR3 runs 13 residues. V gave up 4 bases and J gave up 1 base, with 6 bases separating them. The DNA of the CDR3 is TGTGCCAGCAGTTCGACTGGCACAGATACGCAGTATTTT. Translated: CASSSTGTDTQYF.

This chain connects TRBV12-3 or TRBV12-4 to TRBJ2-2; D uncertain. The CDR3 contains 13 residues. The V end lost 3 bases, the J end lost 7 bases, and 9 bases lay between the germline ends. CDR3 coding DNA: TGTGCCAGCAGTTTTCTGTCTCACGGGGAGCTGTTTTTT. It encodes CASSFLSHGELFF.

V and J are TRBV12-3 or TRBV12-4 and TRBJ2-1; TRBD2 matches 7 bases. This CDR3 region has 12 residues. V shed 8 bases and J 4 bases; nucleotides not matched to a gene: 2. CDR3 in DNA: TGTGCCAGCCGGGGGGTATACAATGAGCAGTTCTTC. Protein: CASRGVYNEQFF.

DNA for the CDR3: TGCAGTGCTATCCGGGACGGGTCCTACGAGCAGTACTTC. Its protein product is CSAIRDGSYEQYF. The V and J genes are TRBV20-1 and TRBJ2-7; D may be TRBD1 or TRBD2 (5 bases each). Trimming shortened V by 4 bases and J by 1 base, and 11 bases separated the two germline ends. CDR3 length: 13 amino acids. Germline values: CDR1 DFQATT, CDR2 SNEGSKA (reference sequence).

The rearrangement joins TRBV6-5 to TRBJ2-7; D is undetermined. The germline gives CDR1 MNHEY, CDR2 SVGAGI. CDR3 length equals 16 residues. Trimming pared 0 bases from V and 7 bases from J, leaving 19 bases between. In DNA, the CDR3 is TGTGCCAGCAGTTACTCGCCCCGGACGGTGGTTACGGAGCAGTACTTC. Its translation is CASSYSPRTVVTEQYF.

This chain joins TRBV10-3 and TRBJ2-3, with D hard to call. This CDR3 is built from 14 residues. CDR1 ENHRY and CDR2 SYGVKD come from the germline V gene. Trimming took 6 bases from V and 1 from J, leaving 11 bases between them. CDR3 nucleotides: TGTGCCATCAGCCCCAGGCAGGGCACAGATACGCAGTATTTT. Translated: CAISPRQGTDTQYF.

A few counts support this clonotype. The CDR3 region has the DNA TGCAGCGTTAGGGACGGACCGAACACTGAAGCTTTCTTT. It is translated as CSVRDGPNTEAFF. The chain couples TRBV29-1 to TRBJ1-1, with TRBD1 as a possible D gene (5 bases). The CDR3 runs 13 residues. In germline, CDR1 is SQVTM, CDR2 ANQGSEA. Trimming pared 5 bases from V and 1 base from J, leaving 11 bases between.

The chain is built from TRBV12-3 or TRBV12-4 and TRBJ1-5, with TRBD1 matching 7 bases. V lost 8 bases to trimming and J lost 4 bases; unmatched junction nucleotides: 11. This CDR3 region has 15 residues. The CDR3 region is CASGQRTGQNQPQHF. DNA of the CDR3: TGTGCCAGCGGCCAAAGGACAGGACAAAATCAGCCCCAGCATTTT.

The chain joins TRBV29-1 to TRBJ2-7; perhaps D is TRBD1 or TRBD2 (5 bases each). Germline assignment: CDR1 SQVTM and CDR2 ANQGSEA. This CDR3 comprises 14 residues. The V end was cut by 2 bases, the J end by 7 bases, with 18 bases between. The chain's CDR3 is CSVEWGALQGEQYF. The CDR3 bases are TGCAGCGTTGAATGGGGAGCCTTGCAGGGAGAGCAGTACTTC.

This rearrangement joins TRBV5-4 to TRBJ2-5; possibly TRBD1 for D (5 bases). This CDR3 spans 17 amino acids. Trimming stripped 2 bases from V and 4 bases from J, with 21 bases between. Germline V gives CDR1 SGHNT, CDR2 YYREEE (reference sequence). The DNA of the CDR3 is TGTGCCAGCAGCTTCTATCAACTTACCAGGGAATTAGAGACCCAGTACTTC. This gives the protein CASSFYQLTRELETQYF.

Many counts were recorded for this clonotype. The chain carries TRBV7-9 and TRBJ1-4; no definite D call. V was pared by 1 base and J by 7 bases, with 13 bases between. Germline CDR1 reads SEHNR; CDR2 reads FQNEAQ (reference sequence). The CDR3 sequence is 15 residues long. The CDR3 DNA follows: TGTGCCAGCAGCTTAGGCGATCTGAGTGGTGAAAAACTGTTTTTT. Translated: CASSLGDLSGEKLFF.

This clonotype was seen only a few times. The V gene is TRBV12-5, the J gene TRBJ1-1; D is perhaps TRBD1 (6 bases). With 7 bases removed from V and 0 bases from J, the gap between germline ends came to 21 bases. The V gene's germline CDR1 is LGHNT and CDR2 FRNRAP. The CDR3 sequence is 17 residues long. The CDR3 protein is CASALRVRGRVNTEAFF. As DNA, the CDR3 is TGTGCTAGTGCCCTGAGGGTCAGGGGAAGGGTGAACACTGAAGCTTTCTTT.

This clonotype was found many times. The gene calls are TRBV7-9 and TRBJ1-1; no reliable D call. V lost 5 bases, J lost 0 bases, and 7 bases lay in between. Germline-derived CDR1 and CDR2 are SEHNR and FQNEAQ (reference sequence). The CDR3 length is 13 residues. DNA of the CDR3: TGTGCCAGCAGCCCCTCCATGAACACTGAAGCTTTCTTT. The encoded protein is CASSPSMNTEAFF.

The gene calls are TRBV7-2 and TRBJ1-1; 7 bases line up with TRBD1. The trim removed 5 bases at V and 0 bases at J, leaving 9 bases unmatched. The V gene's germline CDR1 is SGHTA and CDR2 FQGNSA. The CDR3 is 16 residues long. For the CDR3, the DNA is TGTGCCAGCAGCCCCCTCACGGGGACAGTGAACACTGAAGCTTTCTTT. It encodes CASSPLTGTVNTEAFF.

The chain has TRBV4-2 and TRBJ1-1; 7 positions agree with TRBD1. Losses at the gene ends were 4 bases for V and 6 bases for J; bases not matched to a gene: 11. The germline CDR1 and CDR2 sequences are LGHNA and YNFKEQ. The CDR3 totals 15 residues. DNA for the CDR3: TGTGCCAGCAGCCCCCGGGACAGATCGGTTTCTGAAGCTTTCTTT. Protein product: CASSPRDRSVSEAFF.